This passage covers 30 T cell receptor beta chains from one sample sequenced in a study of blood T cell repertoires in COVID-19. Assay: immunoSEQ multiplex PCR; the TCRdb copy retains only in-frame clones and omits some. The sample holds about 250,000 clones, about nine tenths seen once. The sequenced sample was peripheral blood. Source of these receptors: a woman aged 30 to 39 with active or convalescent COVID-19.

A word on this clone: A read error may produce the germline difference seen at one junction end. This chain uses TRBV7-7 with TRBJ2-1; 11 bases align to TRBD2. The CDR3 consists of 16 residues. Germline lookup yields CDR1 SSHAT and CDR2 FNYEAQ (reference sequence). CDR3 in amino acids: CASSLRLAGGDNEQFF. The DNA of the CDR3 is TGTGCTAGCAGCTTACGGCTAGCGGGGGGTGACAATGAGCAGTTCTTC. Drawing the rest from reference TRBV7-7 and TRBJ2-1, the complete variable domain is GAGVSQSPRYKVTKRGQDVTLRCDPISSHATLYWYQQALGQGPEFLTYFNYEAQPDKSGLPSDRFSAERPEGSISTLTIQRTEQRDSAMYRCASSLRLAGGDNEQFFGPGTRLTVL.

The chain links TRBV25-1 to TRBJ2-3, with 12 bases matching TRBD2. The CDR3 is 15 residues long. CDR1 and CDR2 from the germline V gene are MGHDK and SYGVNS. The J segment lost 5 bases and the V segment lost 4 bases, leaving 4 bases of the junction unmatched. CDR3 bases: TGTGCCAGCAGTGGACTAGCGGGGGCTCAAGATACGCAGTATTTT. This encodes CASSGLAGAQDTQYF.

The CDR3 is CASRSRDRDQPQHF. As DNA, the CDR3 is TGTGCCAGCCGTTCCCGGGACAGGGATCAGCCCCAGCATTTT. V is TRBV3-1 (or the pseudogene TRBV3-2) and J is TRBJ1-5, with 9 bases lining up with TRBD1. The V gene's germline CDR1 is LGHDT and CDR2 YNNKEL (reference sequence). The CDR3 spans 14 residues. Losses at the gene ends were 8 bases for V and 5 bases for J; bases not matched to a gene: 7.

The chain carries TRBV18 and TRBJ1-4, with TRBD1 matching over 7 bases. V trimming: 6 bases; J trimming: 4 bases; junction bases outside the gene matches: 11. The CDR3 sequence is 16 residues long. Germline V gene lookup returns CDR1 KGHSH and CDR2 LQKENI. DNA for the CDR3: TGTGCCAGCTCGCAGAACAGGGGCGACATTAATGAAAAACTGTTTTTT. It specifies CASSQNRGDINEKLFF.

The chain employs TRBV7-6 and TRBJ2-3, with TRBD2 matching 12 bases. Germline V CDR1 and CDR2: SGHVS, FNYEAQ. The V and J ends lost 2 bases and 1 base, in that order; junction bases with no gene match: 13. There are 20 residues in the CDR3. The CDR3: CASSLTPGLAGGPGTDTQYF. The DNA for the CDR3 is TGTGCCAGCAGCTTAACCCCTGGGCTAGCGGGGGGGCCCGGCACAGATACGCAGTATTTT.

The rearrangement joins TRBV7-8 to TRBJ1-1, with 7 positions matching TRBD1. Germline V CDR1 and CDR2: SGHVS, FQNEAQ. V gave up 8 bases and J gave up 4 bases; unmatched junction bases: 10. This CDR3 comprises 14 residues. The CDR3: CASGGKRTGTEAFF. The CDR3, as DNA: TGTGCCAGCGGGGGAAAAAGGACAGGCACTGAAGCTTTCTTT.

This chain uses TRBV30 with TRBJ2-3, with D tentatively TRBD2 (7 bases). Between the trimmed V and J ends, which lost 0 bases and 2 bases, there was a span of 15 bases. The germline V gene has CDR1 GTSNPN and CDR2 SVGIG (reference sequence). This CDR3 comprises 16 residues. The CDR3 reads CAWSVWSGGLTDTQYF. CDR3 in DNA: TGTGCCTGGAGTGTATGGTCGGGGGGCCTCACAGATACGCAGTATTTT.

The gene calls are TRBV2 and TRBJ2-2; 7 positions agree with TRBD1. This CDR3 spans 15 amino acids. V trimming: 4 bases; J trimming: 3 bases; junction bases outside the gene matches: 5. Germline-derived CDR1 and CDR2 are SNHLY and FYNNEI. The chain's CDR3 is CASSVTGVYTGELFF. As DNA, the CDR3 is TGTGCCAGCAGTGTAACAGGGGTTTACACCGGGGAGCTGTTTTTT. Full variable domain (outside the CDR3, taken from reference TRBV2 and TRBJ2-2): EPEVTQTPSHQVTQMGQEVILRCVPISNHLYFYWYRQILGQKVEFLVSFYNNEISEKSEIFDDQFSVERPDGSNFTLKIRSTKLEDSAMYFCASSVTGVYTGELFFGEGSRLTVL.

This clone was found once. The chain uses TRBV5-8 and TRBJ1-1; 8 nucleotides line up with TRBD1. There are 15 residues in the CDR3. Germline-derived CDR1 and CDR2 are SGHTS and YDEGEE. The V segment lost 2 bases and the J segment 5 bases; nucleotides outside the gene matches: 8. In DNA form, the CDR3 reads TGTGCCAGCAGCTTCCCAGGGGGCGCGCAAACTGAAGCTTTCTTT. Protein sequence: CASSFPGGAQTEAFF. Filled out from reference TRBV5-8 and TRBJ1-1, the complete variable domain reads EAGVTQSPTHLIKTRGQQATLRCSPISGHTSVYWYQQALGLGLQFLLWYDEGEERNRGNFPPRFSGRQFPNYSSELNVNALELEDSALYLCASSFPGGAQTEAFFGQGTRLTVV.

This clone has a single count. This same CDR3 is encoded by further DNA sequences in the sample. The CDR3 sequence: CASSLGGTDYGYTF. The CDR3, as DNA: TGTGCCAGCAGCTTAGGCGGGACAGACTATGGCTACACCTTC. The chain recombines TRBV7-2 with TRBJ1-2, with 7 bases identical to TRBD1. From germline, CDR1 is SGHTA and CDR2 FQGNSA. CDR3 length: 14 residues. Trimming cost V 1 base and J 3 bases; bases outside gene matches: 2.

The chain joins TRBV4-3 to TRBJ1-2, with D possibly being TRBD1 (5 bases). Germline CDR1 LGHNA, CDR2 YSLEER. The CDR3 length is 15 residues. The germline V and J ends were trimmed by 0 bases and 3 bases, with 11 bases remaining between them. The CDR3 bases are TGCGCCAGCAGCCAAGATCCCGCCAGGGACTATGGCTACACCTTC. This translates into CASSQDPARDYGYTF.

V usage is TRBV3-1 (or the pseudogene TRBV3-2) and J usage is TRBJ2-4; D perhaps matches TRBD1 (5 bases). The CDR3 is 15 amino acids. Looked up from germline, CDR1 is LGHDT and CDR2 is YNNKEL (reference sequence). The V end was cut by 0 bases, the J end by 7 bases, with 13 bases between. CDR3 protein: CASSQDPQAGNIQYF. The CDR3 coding sequence is TGTGCCAGCAGCCAAGATCCACAGGCCGGGAACATTCAGTACTTC.

This rearrangement joins TRBV15 to TRBJ1-1; D is uncertain. The CDR3 totals 13 residues. Trimming took off 0 bases at V and 3 bases at J, with 5 bases between the two ends. Germline CDR1 reads LNHNV; CDR2 reads YYDKDF (reference sequence). The CDR3 DNA sequence: TGTGCCACCAGCAGAGAAGGAGACACTGAAGCTTTCTTT. It specifies CATSREGDTEAFF.

The CDR3 region is CASSSRQGREKLFF. The DNA of the CDR3 is TGTGCCAGTAGTTCACGACAGGGACGGGAAAAACTGTTTTTT. The chain has TRBV19 and TRBJ1-4; 7 bases map to TRBD1. The trim removed 5 bases at V and 8 bases at J, leaving 8 bases unmatched. The CDR3 spans 14 residues. Looked up from germline, CDR1 is LNHDA and CDR2 is SQIVND (reference sequence).

This clone was picked up a small number of times. The chain carries TRBV5-1 and TRBJ2-7, with D maybe TRBD1 (6 bases). Looked up from germline, CDR1 is SGHRS and CDR2 is YFSETQ. The CDR3 runs 14 residues. V gave up 3 bases and J gave up 1 base, with 11 bases separating them. The CDR3 region is CASSWDTGSYEQYF. In DNA, the CDR3 is TGCGCCAGCAGCTGGGACACAGGGTCCTACGAGCAGTACTTC. Using reference TRBV5-1 and TRBJ2-7 for the parts outside the CDR3, the full variable domain is KAGVTQTPRYLIKTRGQQVTLSCSPISGHRSVSWYQQTPGQGLQFLFEYFSETQRNKGNFPGRFSGRQFSNSRSEMNVSTLELGDSALYLCASSWDTGSYEQYFGPGTRLTVT.

The chain recombines TRBV9 with TRBJ2-7, with D maybe TRBD2 (7 bases). Looked up from germline, CDR1 is SGDLS and CDR2 is YYNGEE. With 5 bases removed from V and 1 base from J, the gap between germline ends came to 22 bases. The CDR3 has 17 residues. Here the CDR3 reads CASSAGAGTLISYEQYF. The CDR3 DNA follows: TGTGCCAGCAGTGCGGGGGCGGGGACACTGATATCCTACGAGCAGTACTTC. The full variable domain, with the rest looked up from reference TRBV9 and TRBJ2-7, is DSGVTQTPKHLITATGQRVTLRCSPRSGDLSVYWYQQSLDQGLQFLIQYYNGEERAKGNILERFSAQQFPDLHSELNLSSLELGDSALYFCASSAGAGTLISYEQYFGPGTRLTVT.

The rearrangement joins TRBV18 to TRBJ1-6; 9 bases map to TRBD1. J was trimmed by 7 bases and V by 6 bases; bases with no gene match: 13. There are 17 residues in the CDR3. Germline lookup yields CDR1 KGHSH and CDR2 LQKENI. CDR3 in amino acids: CASSPSGTGLGNSPLHF. DNA for the CDR3: TGTGCCAGCTCCCCTTCCGGGACAGGGTTGGGGAATTCACCCCTCCACTTT.

The count of this clone is one. The chain links TRBV30 to TRBJ1-1, with a weak D call TRBD1 (6 bases). This CDR3 is 16 amino acids long. Germline CDR1 GTSNPN, CDR2 SVGIG (reference sequence). Trimming stripped 2 bases from V and 0 bases from J, with 16 bases between. The CDR3 loop is CAWSFKTGLLNTEAFF. CDR3 in DNA: TGTGCCTGGAGTTTTAAGACAGGCCTCCTGAACACTGAAGCTTTCTTT.

The rearrangement links TRBV2 to TRBJ1-2, with a weak D call TRBD1 (6 bases). The germline V and J ends were trimmed by 9 bases and 7 bases, with 15 bases remaining between them. The V gene's germline CDR1 is SNHLY and CDR2 FYNNEI. This CDR3 region has 12 residues. The CDR3 nucleotides read TGTGCCAGTCTGCAGGGGTCGAGTGGCTACACCTTC. Translated: CASLQGSSGYTF.

The chain links TRBV4-2 to TRBJ2-2; D is unresolved. The germline V gene has CDR1 LGHNA and CDR2 YNFKEQ. Trimming removed 1 base from V and 0 bases from J, with 6 bases in between. The CDR3 spans 15 residues. CDR3 bases: TGTGCCAGCAGCCAAGTGCGAACGAACACCGGGGAGCTGTTTTTT. Amino acids: CASSQVRTNTGELFF.

V is TRBV28 and J is TRBJ1-1; D is perhaps TRBD1 (5 bases). Germline V gives CDR1 MDHEN, CDR2 SYDVKM. This CDR3 region has 13 residues. The V gene lost 6 bases and the J gene lost 1 base, with 9 bases spanning the gap. This chain's CDR3 is CASRPQGNTEAFF. CDR3 DNA sequence: TGTGCCAGCAGACCCCAGGGGAACACTGAAGCTTTCTTT.

This chain uses TRBV28 with TRBJ2-2; D perhaps matches TRBD1 (5 bases). The CDR3 covers 15 residues. V gave up 4 bases and J gave up 0 bases, with 9 bases separating them. Germline loops: CDR1 MDHEN, CDR2 SYDVKM. For the CDR3, the DNA is TGTGCCAGCAGTTCCAGGGTCACGAACACCGGGGAGCTGTTTTTT. Amino acids: CASSSRVTNTGELFF.

The chain recombines TRBV28 with TRBJ1-6, with D unresolved. V gave up 5 bases and J gave up 9 bases, with 8 bases separating them. This CDR3 has 12 residues. Germline assignment: CDR1 MDHEN and CDR2 SYDVKM. CDR3 sequence: CASSPLVSPLHF. Written as DNA, the CDR3 is TGTGCCAGCAGTCCCCTCGTTTCACCCCTCCACTTT. Combining the CDR3 with reference TRBV28 and TRBJ1-6 gives the whole variable domain DVKVTQSSRYLVKRTGEKVFLECVQDMDHENMFWYRQDPGLGLRLIYFSYDVKMKEKGDIPEGYSVSREKKERFSLILESASTNQTSMYLCASSPLVSPLHFGNGTRLTVT.

This clone has just one count. V gene TRBV6-4 combines with J gene TRBJ2-5; 7 bases fit TRBD2. Germline V gene data show CDR1 as MRHNA and CDR2 as SNTAGT. Trimming at V came to 4 bases and at J to 4 bases, leaving 12 bases not matched to a gene. The CDR3 sequence is 16 residues long. This chain's CDR3 is CASSAPSGAAGETQYF. The CDR3 DNA sequence: TGTGCCAGCAGTGCCCCCAGCGGGGCCGCCGGAGAGACCCAGTACTTC.

This clone was detected only a few times. The V gene is TRBV3-1 (or the pseudogene TRBV3-2), the J gene TRBJ2-7, with 8 positions matching TRBD2. Germline V gene data show CDR1 as LGHDT and CDR2 as YNNKEL (reference sequence). V shed 4 bases and J 2 bases; nucleotides not matched to a gene: 7. CDR3 length: 15 residues. CDR3 coding DNA: TGTGCCAGCAGCCCCCTCGGCGGGGGGCCCTACGAGCAGTACTTC. As protein: CASSPLGGGPYEQYF.

This rearrangement joins TRBV6-1 to TRBJ1-1; no firm D call. The CDR3 spans 13 residues. Germline CDR1 reads MNHNS; CDR2 reads SASEGT. The V and J ends lost 3 bases and 3 bases respectively, with 8 bases between them. CDR3 nucleotide sequence: TGTGCCAGCAGTGACCCAGGCTACACTGAAGCTTTCTTT. Amino acids: CASSDPGYTEAFF.

CDR3 region: CASSGVTDYGYTF. In nucleotides, the CDR3 is TGTGCCAGCAGTGGCGTAACGGACTATGGCTACACCTTC. The genes are TRBV2 and TRBJ1-2; D not resolved. The CDR3 extends over 13 amino acids. V was shortened by 4 bases and J by 3 bases, with 9 bases between the two germline ends. Germline CDR1 SNHLY, CDR2 FYNNEI.

The chain joins TRBV4-3 to TRBJ2-1; TRBD2 matches 11 bases. Germline V gives CDR1 LGHNA, CDR2 YSLEER. This CDR3 comprises 16 residues. V was clipped by 3 bases and J by 7 bases; unmatched bases: 8. The CDR3 sequence: CASSQQLAGVRNEQFF. In DNA form, the CDR3 reads TGCGCCAGCAGCCAGCAACTAGCGGGGGTTAGGAATGAGCAGTTCTTC.

The chain is built from TRBV29-1 and TRBJ2-7; 7 bases align to TRBD1. The CDR3 has 12 residues. V lost 6 bases to trimming and J lost 4 bases; unmatched junction nucleotides: 6. Germline CDR1 is SQVTM and CDR2 is ANQGSEA. The CDR3 loop reads CSVALQGYEQYF. CDR3 DNA: TGCAGCGTCGCTTTACAGGGGTACGAGCAGTACTTC.

Details on this clone: This specimen includes other DNA sequences encoding the same CDR3. The chain couples TRBV7-9 to TRBJ2-1, with D perhaps matching TRBD2 (6 bases). Germline lookup yields CDR1 SEHNR and CDR2 FQNEAQ (reference sequence). V dropped 5 bases and J dropped 0 bases, with 11 bases sitting between them. The CDR3 totals 15 residues. The DNA of the CDR3 is TGTGCCAGCAGCCCTCGGGGGAGCTCCTACAATGAGCAGTTCTTC. Its protein is CASSPRGSSYNEQFF.